This is a list of T cell receptor beta chains from one sample in a study of blood T cells in healthy people across ages. One entry per CDR3 protein, called by TCRdb with MiXCR from the 5' RACE reads. The sample lists some 640,000 distinct CDR3 sequences; 49% were seen once. What was sequenced was blood. These receptors were obtained from a woman aged 55 to 70 in good health. The CDR3 runs from the conserved cysteine through the conserved F or W. A D gene is named only where the DNA matches it firmly. Not all rows give a size; the values are once, few, many and, for expanded clones, a class.

CDR3	DNA	size	D	V	J
CASRTTGGNPENIQYF	TGTGCCAGCAGAACTACAGGGGGGAACCCTGAAAACATTCAGTACTTC	NA	TRBD1	TRBV25-1	TRBJ2-4
CASSLFKGGNEQFF	TGTGCCAGCAGCTTATTCAAGGGGGGCAATGAGCAGTTCTTC	NA	NA	TRBV7-2	TRBJ2-1
CASSLVLAGSWGYEQYF	TGTGCCAGCAGCTTGGTCCTAGCGGGCTCCTGGGGCTACGAGCAGTACTTC	NA	TRBD2	TRBV5-6	TRBJ2-7
CASSPGQWREQYF	TGTGCCAGCAGCCCAGGACAGTGGCGGGAGCAGTACTTC	few	NA	TRBV7-3	TRBJ2-5
CSVGDRDRGTDTQYF	TGCAGCGTTGGGGACCGGGACAGGGGCACAGATACGCAGTATTTT	NA	TRBD1	TRBV29-1	TRBJ2-3
CASSPMTGGAVYGYTF	TGTGCCAGCAGTCCAATGACAGGGGGCGCGGTATATGGCTACACCTTC	NA	TRBD1	TRBV27	TRBJ1-2
CATKRDGSSYEQYF	TGTGCCACCAAACGGGACGGAAGCTCCTACGAGCAGTACTTC	few	NA	TRBV28	TRBJ2-7
CATSRAAGETQYF	TGTGCCACCAGCAGAGCAGCGGGGGAGACCCAGTACTTC	few	TRBD2	TRBV15	TRBJ2-5
CASSFGTSGSWYEQYF	TGTGCCAGCAGCTTCGGGACTAGCGGGAGCTGGTACGAGCAGTACTTC	many	TRBD2	TRBV7-8	TRBJ2-7
CSARGRALGETQYF	TGCAGTGCTAGAGGAAGGGCGCTGGGAGAGACCCAGTACTTC	NA	NA	TRBV20-1	TRBJ2-5
CASSFPLMVQAGAQETQYF	TGTGCCAGCAGTTTCCCCCTGATGGTCCAGGCGGGGGCCCAAGAGACCCAGTACTTC	few	NA	TRBV28	TRBJ2-5
CSAKGQGATYEQYF	TGCAGTGCCAAAGGGCAGGGAGCAACCTACGAGCAGTACTTC	NA	NA	TRBV20-1	TRBJ2-7
CASRFHEGVTEAFF	TGTGCCAGCAGGTTCCACGAGGGGGTTACTGAAGCTTTCTTT	NA	NA	TRBV12-3/TRBV12-4	TRBJ1-1
CSARSLAGPSTDTQYF	TGCAGTGCTAGATCGCTAGCGGGGCCAAGCACAGATACGCAGTATTTT	once	TRBD2	TRBV20-1	TRBJ2-3
CASSQAQTGSFYYEQYF	TGTGCCAGCAGCCAAGCGCAAACAGGGTCCTTTTACTACGAGCAGTACTTC	NA	NA	TRBV14	TRBJ2-7
CASSEEVGKLFF	TGCGCCAGCAGTGAGGAGGTGGGCAAACTGTTTTTT	NA	NA	TRBV10-2	TRBJ1-4
CASSAGLGWTGELFF	TGTGCCAGCAGTGCGGGGCTAGGATGGACCGGGGAGCTGTTTTTT	NA	NA	TRBV6-2/TRBV6-3	TRBJ2-2
CASSQGTLYGYTF	TGTGCCAGCAGCCAAGGGACTTTATATGGCTACACCTTC	few	NA	TRBV14	TRBJ1-2
CASSLGSGRPLDEQYF	TGTGCCAGCAGTTTGGGTAGCGGGAGACCCCTTGACGAGCAGTACTTC	NA	TRBD2	TRBV28	TRBJ2-7
CASRFSSYVDTQYF	TGTGCCAGCAGGTTCTCATCATACGTAGATACGCAGTATTTT	NA	NA	TRBV12-3/TRBV12-4	TRBJ2-3
CASSVGYEQYF	TGTGCCAGCAGCGTAGGCTACGAGCAGTACTTC	many	NA	TRBV9	TRBJ2-7
CASSSNPGLMNTEAFF	TGTGCCAGCAGTTCGAACCCCGGACTGATGAACACTGAAGCTTTCTTT	NA	NA	TRBV28	TRBJ1-1
CASSLRPVETQYF	TGTGCCAGCAGCTTAAGGCCGGTTGAGACCCAGTACTTC	many	NA	TRBV7-2	TRBJ2-5
CASSEERGNQPQHF	TGTGCCAGCAGTGAAGAGAGGGGCAATCAGCCCCAGCATTTT	NA	NA	TRBV6-1	TRBJ1-5
CSARGRRGRALEQYF	TGCAGTGCTAGAGGTCGAAGGGGGAGGGCCCTCGAGCAGTACTTC	few	NA	TRBV20-1	TRBJ2-7
CASNNRGDTQYF	TGTGCCAGCAACAATCGCGGGGATACGCAGTATTTT	few	NA	TRBV7-2	TRBJ2-3
CASSSGAVGGEQYF	TGTGCCAGCAGTTCCGGGGCCGTAGGAGGCGAGCAGTACTTC	once	NA	TRBV6-5	TRBJ2-7
CASSQEWTGRETQYF	TGCGCCAGCAGCCAAGAATGGACAGGGCGAGAGACCCAGTACTTC	NA	TRBD1	TRBV4-3	TRBJ2-5
CSAIGQSQETQYF	TGCAGTGCTATTGGACAGAGCCAAGAGACCCAGTACTTC	NA	NA	TRBV20-1	TRBJ2-5
CASSYRADPQETQYF	TGCGCCAGCAGCTATCGAGCGGACCCACAAGAGACCCAGTACTTC	few	NA	TRBV5-1	TRBJ2-5
CSASRDGGRNEQYF	TGCAGTGCTAGTAGGGACGGCGGACGAAATGAGCAGTACTTC	NA	NA	TRBV20-1	TRBJ2-7
CSAGGRGGYEQYF	TGCAGTGCTGGAGGCCGTGGGGGATACGAGCAGTACTTC	NA	NA	TRBV20-1	TRBJ2-7
CASSSGQGAETQYF	TGTGCCAGCAGTTCGGGACAGGGGGCTGAGACCCAGTACTTC	few	TRBD1	TRBV6-2/TRBV6-3	TRBJ2-5
CASRVSGRAMGDEQYF	TGTGCCAGCAGAGTTAGCGGGAGGGCCATGGGGGACGAGCAGTACTTC	once	TRBD2	TRBV27	TRBJ2-7
CASSFAGTEYNEQFF	TGTGCCAGCAGCTTTGCCGGGACAGAGTACAATGAGCAGTTCTTC	NA	TRBD1	TRBV6-2/TRBV6-3	TRBJ2-1
CATSRPSGRDGELFF	TGTGCCACCAGCAGACCTAGCGGGAGAGACGGGGAGCTGTTTTTT	few	TRBD2	TRBV15	TRBJ2-2
CAVVGQGPYEQYF	TGTGCTGTTGTAGGACAGGGCCCCTACGAGCAGTACTTC	once	TRBD1	TRBV10-3	TRBJ2-7
CSALTGNRGINTEAFF	TGCAGTGCTCTTACAGGGAACCGAGGGATCAACACTGAAGCTTTCTTT	NA	NA	TRBV20-1	TRBJ1-1
CSARDPDNGGTEAFF	TGCAGTGCTAGAGATCCCGACAACGGGGGAACTGAAGCTTTCTTT	NA	NA	TRBV20-1	TRBJ1-1
CASSYPGQGAWGYTF	TGTGCCAGCAGTTACCCTGGACAGGGGGCATGGGGCTACACCTTC	few	TRBD1	TRBV6-2/TRBV6-3	TRBJ1-2
CASSVTSGKVEQYF	TGCGCCAGCAGCGTTACTAGCGGGAAGGTAGAGCAGTACTTC	NA	TRBD2	TRBV5-1	TRBJ2-7
CSAPSGTSGNIQYF	TGCAGTGCACCATCCGGGACTAGCGGGAACATTCAGTACTTC	NA	TRBD2	TRBV20-1	TRBJ2-4
CASRSGGLSNQPQHF	TGTGCCAGCAGATCAGGGGGACTTAGCAATCAGCCCCAGCATTTT	NA	TRBD1	TRBV6-6	TRBJ1-5
CSALTGAYGYTF	TGCAGTGCTCTTACAGGGGCCTATGGCTACACCTTC	NA	TRBD1	TRBV20-1	TRBJ1-2
CASREQGLIQETQYF	TGCGCCAGCAGGGAGCAGGGCCTTATCCAAGAGACCCAGTACTTC	NA	NA	TRBV5-1	TRBJ2-5
CAWSGQGNQPQHF	TGTGCCTGGAGTGGACAGGGTAATCAGCCCCAGCATTTT	NA	TRBD1	TRBV30	TRBJ1-5
CASSLVGLGQYF	TGTGCCAGCAGCTTAGTGGGACTCGGGCAGTACTTC	NA	NA	TRBV11-2	TRBJ2-7
CASSPTTSGDEQFF	TGTGCCAGCAGTCCCACGACTAGTGGGGATGAGCAGTTCTTC	once	NA	TRBV12-3/TRBV12-4	TRBJ2-1
CASSHREIDEQFF	TGCGCCAGCAGCCACCGGGAGATAGATGAGCAGTTCTTC	many	NA	TRBV4-3	TRBJ2-1
CASRRPGYNEQFF	TGCGCCAGCAGACGTCCAGGGTACAATGAGCAGTTCTTC	NA	NA	TRBV5-1	TRBJ2-1
CASSRGQGNNQPQHF	TGTGCCAGCAGTCGAGGACAGGGCAACAATCAGCCCCAGCATTTT	NA	TRBD1	TRBV28	TRBJ1-5
CASSQPGIPTDTQYF	TGTGCCAGCAGCCAACCGGGAATACCCACAGATACGCAGTATTTT	once	NA	TRBV4-2	TRBJ2-3
CASSNSTAYLNYGYTF	TGTGCCAGCAGCAACTCTACAGCTTATCTTAACTATGGCTACACCTTC	few	NA	TRBV21-1	TRBJ1-2